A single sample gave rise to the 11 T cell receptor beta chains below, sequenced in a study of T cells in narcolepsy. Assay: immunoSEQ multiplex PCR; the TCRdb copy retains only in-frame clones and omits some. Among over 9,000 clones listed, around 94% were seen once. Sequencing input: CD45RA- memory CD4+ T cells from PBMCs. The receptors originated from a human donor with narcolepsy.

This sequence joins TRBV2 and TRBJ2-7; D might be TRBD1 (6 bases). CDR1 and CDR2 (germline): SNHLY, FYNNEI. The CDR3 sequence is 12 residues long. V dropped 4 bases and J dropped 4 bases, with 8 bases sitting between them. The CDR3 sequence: CASSARGYEQYF. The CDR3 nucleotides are TGTGCCAGCAGTGCCAGGGGTTACGAGCAGTACTTC.

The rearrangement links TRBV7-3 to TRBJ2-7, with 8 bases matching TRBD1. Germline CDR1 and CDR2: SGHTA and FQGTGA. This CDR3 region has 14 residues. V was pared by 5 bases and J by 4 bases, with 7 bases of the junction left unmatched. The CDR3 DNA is TGTGCCAGCAGCCTCCAGGGGGCAGAGTACGAGCAGTACTTC. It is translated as CASSLQGAEYEQYF.

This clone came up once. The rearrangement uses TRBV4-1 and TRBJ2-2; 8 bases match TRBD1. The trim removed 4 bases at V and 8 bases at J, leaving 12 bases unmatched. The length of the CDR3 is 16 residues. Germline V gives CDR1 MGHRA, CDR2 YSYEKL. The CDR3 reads CASSLPPGQGSGELFF. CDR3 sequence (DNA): TGCGCCAGCAGCCTACCACCCGGACAGGGTTCTGGGGAGCTGTTTTTT.

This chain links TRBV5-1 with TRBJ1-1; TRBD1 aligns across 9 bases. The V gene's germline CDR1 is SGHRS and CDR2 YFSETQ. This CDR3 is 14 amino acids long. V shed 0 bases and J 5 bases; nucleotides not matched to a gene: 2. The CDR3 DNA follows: TGCGCCAGCAGCTTGGGACAGGGGGGAACTGAAGCTTTCTTT. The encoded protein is CASSLGQGGTEAFF.

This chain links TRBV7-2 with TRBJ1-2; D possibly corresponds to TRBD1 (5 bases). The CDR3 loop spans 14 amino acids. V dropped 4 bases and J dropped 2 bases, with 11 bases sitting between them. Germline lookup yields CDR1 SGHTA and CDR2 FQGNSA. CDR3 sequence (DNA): TGTGCCAGCAGCTCCGGCAGGGAAAACTATGGCTACACCTTC. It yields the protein CASSSGRENYGYTF.

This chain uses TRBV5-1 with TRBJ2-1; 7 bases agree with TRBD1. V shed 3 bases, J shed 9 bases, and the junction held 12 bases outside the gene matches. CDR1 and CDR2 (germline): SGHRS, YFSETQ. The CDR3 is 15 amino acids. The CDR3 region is CASSSANTRTGEQFF. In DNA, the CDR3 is TGCGCCAGCAGCTCCGCCAATACACGGACAGGTGAGCAGTTCTTC.

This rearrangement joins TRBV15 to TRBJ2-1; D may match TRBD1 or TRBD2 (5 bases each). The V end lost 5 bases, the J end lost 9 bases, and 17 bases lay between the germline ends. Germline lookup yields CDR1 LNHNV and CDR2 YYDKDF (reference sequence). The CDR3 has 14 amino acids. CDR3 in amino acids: CATSLVRLGTEQFF. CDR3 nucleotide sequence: TGTGCCACCAGCCTAGTCCGACTTGGGACTGAGCAGTTCTTC.

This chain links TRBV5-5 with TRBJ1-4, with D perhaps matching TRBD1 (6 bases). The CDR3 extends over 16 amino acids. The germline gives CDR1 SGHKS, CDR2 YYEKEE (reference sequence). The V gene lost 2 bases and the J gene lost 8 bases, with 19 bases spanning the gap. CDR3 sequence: CASSLFTGILREKLFF. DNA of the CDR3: TGTGCCAGCAGCTTATTTACAGGGATTTTGAGAGAAAAACTGTTTTTT.

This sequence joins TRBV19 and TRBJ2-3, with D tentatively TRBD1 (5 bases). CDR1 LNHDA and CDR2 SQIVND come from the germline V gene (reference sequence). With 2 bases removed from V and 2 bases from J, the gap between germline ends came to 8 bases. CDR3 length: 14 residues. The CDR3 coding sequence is TGTGCCAGTAGTATACAGGGTCCCACAGATACGCAGTATTTT. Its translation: CASSIQGPTDTQYF.

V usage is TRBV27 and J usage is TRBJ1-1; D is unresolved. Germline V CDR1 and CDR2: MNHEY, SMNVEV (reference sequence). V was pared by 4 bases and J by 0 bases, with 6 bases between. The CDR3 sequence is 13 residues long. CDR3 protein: CASSSLMNTEAFF. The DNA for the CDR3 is TGTGCCAGCAGTTCTCTGATGAACACTGAAGCTTTCTTT.

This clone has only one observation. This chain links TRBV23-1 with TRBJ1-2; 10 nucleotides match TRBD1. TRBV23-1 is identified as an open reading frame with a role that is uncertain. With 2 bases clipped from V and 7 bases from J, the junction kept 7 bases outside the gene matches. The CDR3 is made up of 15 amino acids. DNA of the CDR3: TGCGCCAGCAGTCAAAGGGACAGGGGTGAGGGTGGCTACACCTTC. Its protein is CASSQRDRGEGGYTF.